These 3 T cell receptor beta chains originate from one sample sequenced in a study of T cell responses to AZD1222 COVID-19 vaccine. Clones were sequenced by immunoSEQ multiplex PCR, and TCRdb holds only the in-frame ones, with some missing. Among roughly 100,000 clones listed, 93% were seen once. The material sequenced was peripheral blood, taken on day 0 of AZD1222 vaccination. Receptors originate from an adult in good health.

The CDR3 loop is CATSESRDSEQYF. CDR3 DNA: TGTGCCACCAGTGAATCCAGGGACTCGGAGCAGTACTTC. V usage is TRBV24-1 and J usage is TRBJ2-7, with a weak D call TRBD2 (6 bases). The V gene lost 4 bases and the J gene lost 7 bases, with 13 bases spanning the gap. Germline V gives CDR1 KGHDR, CDR2 SFDVKD. The CDR3 consists of 13 residues.

The chain uses TRBV2 and TRBJ1-5, with D perhaps matching TRBD1 (5 bases). The V gene lost 5 bases and the J gene lost 3 bases, with 8 bases spanning the gap. The CDR3 length is 13 residues. CDR1 and CDR2 from the germline V gene are SNHLY and FYNNEI. The CDR3 DNA reads as TGTGCCAGCAGTCGACAGAACAATCAGCCCCAGCATTTT. Its protein is CASSRQNNQPQHF.

V gene TRBV9 combines with J gene TRBJ2-3; tentatively, D is TRBD2 (5 bases). CDR3 length: 15 amino acids. Germline V gives CDR1 SGDLS, CDR2 YYNGEE. Deletions cut 0 bases from V and 4 bases from J, with 12 bases between. The CDR3 protein is CASSVGAAIPDTQYF. CDR3 DNA: TGTGCCAGCAGCGTAGGAGCGGCAATCCCAGATACGCAGTATTTT.